The 27 T cell receptor beta chains below were found in one sample sequenced in a study of T cells in pancreatic ductal adenocarcinoma. The selected patients with pancreatic ductal adenocarcinoma had surgery but no neoadjuvant therapy. The repertoire was sequenced with immunoSEQ multiplex PCR; TCRdb's copy has only in-frame clones and lacks some. This table has about 98,000 clones, nearly 95% appearing once. Sequencing was performed on PBMCs. The receptors here all came from a human donor with pancreatic ductal adenocarcinoma.

The gene calls are TRBV19 and TRBJ1-1, with a weak D call TRBD1 (6 bases). Germline V gene lookup returns CDR1 LNHDA and CDR2 SQIVND (reference sequence). CDR3 size: 13 residues. Trimming took 9 bases from V and 1 from J, leaving 12 bases between them. The CDR3 DNA reads as TGTGCCAGCGGACAGAGCAGGAACACTGAAGCTTTCTTT. Amino acid sequence: CASGQSRNTEAFF.

The chain recombines TRBV6-5 with TRBJ2-1; TRBD2 aligns across 8 bases. The V gene's germline CDR1 is MNHEY and CDR2 SVGAGI. The junction had 4 bases not matched to a gene; V was cut back by 6 bases and J by 0 bases. This CDR3 region has 15 residues. Written as DNA, the CDR3 is TGTGCCAGCAGCCGAAGCGGGAGCTCCTACAATGAGCAGTTCTTC. Its translation is CASSRSGSSYNEQFF.

This chain joins TRBV5-1 and TRBJ1-1; 9 positions agree with TRBD1. The CDR3 spans 16 residues. Germline CDR1 is SGHRS and CDR2 is YFSETQ. V trimming: 7 bases; J trimming: 6 bases; junction bases outside the gene matches: 16. The CDR3 DNA follows: TGCGCCAGCTCCCCGGGGGGGACAGGGACGGAAGCTGAAGCTTTCTTT. Its protein product is CASSPGGTGTEAEAFF.

This sequence joins TRBV11-2 and TRBJ2-1; 10 bases are a match to TRBD2. V dropped 1 base and J dropped 9; count of bases not matched to a gene: 6. Germline V gene data show CDR1 as SGHAT and CDR2 as FQNNGV. This CDR3 spans 15 amino acids. The CDR3 loop is CASSLVLAGAGEQFF. The CDR3 DNA follows: TGTGCCAGCAGCTTAGTCCTAGCGGGAGCAGGTGAGCAGTTCTTC.

The rearrangement links TRBV6-4 to TRBJ2-1, with 10 bases identical to TRBD1. Unmatched junction bases numbered 10, after V lost 8 bases and J lost 3 bases. The CDR3 is made up of 16 amino acids. Germline CDR1 reads MRHNA; CDR2 reads SNTAGT. CDR3 amino acids: CASSTRGTGVYNEQFF. The CDR3, as DNA: TGTGCCAGCTCAACCCGGGGGACAGGGGTCTACAATGAGCAGTTCTTC.

This chain links TRBV6-5 with TRBJ2-7; D perhaps matches TRBD2 (5 bases). CDR1 and CDR2 from the germline V gene are MNHEY and SVGAGI. Between the trimmed V and J ends, which lost 0 bases and 2 bases, there was a span of 5 bases. CDR3 size: 13 residues. CDR3 loop: CASSYSGAYEQYF. DNA of the CDR3: TGTGCCAGCAGTTACTCCGGGGCCTACGAGCAGTACTTC.

The rearrangement uses TRBV6-6 and TRBJ1-2; 9 bases line up with TRBD1. Trimming cost V 5 bases and J 5 bases; bases outside gene matches: 6. Germline V gene sequence: CDR1 MNHNY, CDR2 SVGAGI (reference sequence). The CDR3 runs 14 residues. CDR3 DNA sequence: TGTGCCAGCAGTGACAGGGGGGAGCCTTATGGCTACACCTTC. Its protein product is CASSDRGEPYGYTF.

This sequence joins TRBV2 and TRBJ2-1; 9 positions agree with TRBD2. This CDR3 comprises 13 residues. CDR1 is SNHLY and CDR2 is FYNNEI in the germline V gene. After removal of 6 bases from V and 15 bases from J, the junction contained 12 bases not matched to a gene. The CDR3 DNA reads TGTGCCAGCAGACCGACTAGCGGTCGAACGCCGTTCTTC. As protein: CASRPTSGRTPFF.

The J gene is TRBJ2-5, the V gene TRBV28; the D is unclear. CDR1 MDHEN and CDR2 SYDVKM come from the germline V gene. The CDR3 runs to 11 residues. Trimming stripped 6 bases from V and 7 bases from J, with 9 bases between. This CDR3 is CASSYRVTQYF. The CDR3 DNA reads TGTGCCAGCAGCTACCGGGTGACCCAGTACTTC.

The rearrangement uses TRBV28 and TRBJ2-2, with D tentatively TRBD2 (6 bases). CDR1 and CDR2 (germline): MDHEN, SYDVKM. This CDR3 has 15 amino acids. V was pared by 0 bases and J by 3 bases, with 8 bases between. CDR3 protein: CASSLWTRDTGELFF. CDR3 DNA: TGTGCCAGCAGTTTATGGACTAGGGACACCGGGGAGCTGTTTTTT. The full variable domain, rest sourced from reference TRBV28 and TRBJ2-2, is DVKVTQSSRYLVKRTGEKVFLECVQDMDHENMFWYRQDPGLGLRLIYFSYDVKMKEKGDIPEGYSVSREKKERFSLILESASTNQTSMYLCASSLWTRDTGELFFGEGSRLTVL.

The rearrangement links TRBV6-6 to TRBJ2-5; D gene ambiguous. V gave up 7 bases and J gave up 4 bases, with 10 bases separating them. This CDR3 is built from 12 residues. CDR1 and CDR2 (germline): MNHNY, SVGAGI (reference sequence). CDR3 coding DNA: TGTGCCAGCACGTCCCCAGGAGAGACCCAGTACTTC. Amino acid sequence: CASTSPGETQYF.

The chain combines TRBV10-2 with TRBJ1-4; D is ambiguous. CDR3 length: 13 residues. Per the germline V gene, CDR1 is WSHSY and CDR2 is SAAADI. Trimming took 7 bases from V and 7 from J, leaving 13 bases between them. The chain's CDR3 is CASNRVSGEKLFF. For the CDR3, the DNA is TGCGCCAGCAATCGGGTGTCTGGTGAAAAACTGTTTTTT.

The chain links TRBV23-1 to TRBJ2-5, with 16 nucleotides matching TRBD2. TRBV23-1 qualifies as an ORF whose function is uncertain. The CDR3 spans 16 residues. The V gene end was trimmed by 7 bases and the J gene end by 9 bases; junction bases not matched to a gene: 11. The CDR3 DNA reads as TGCGCCAGCACCTACCCAGGGACTAGCGGGAGGGGGGCCCAGTACTTC. Protein: CASTYPGTSGRGAQYF.

The rearrangement joins TRBV13 to TRBJ2-1; tentatively, D is TRBD2 (8 bases). With 5 bases removed from V and 10 bases from J, the gap between germline ends came to 24 bases. The germline gives CDR1 PRHDT, CDR2 FYEKMQ (reference sequence). This CDR3 has 16 amino acids. This CDR3 reads CASSPRGGGGGGEQFF. The CDR3 coding sequence is TGTGCCAGCAGCCCTCGGGGGGGAGGGGGCGGAGGAGAGCAGTTCTTC.

V usage is TRBV10-3 and J usage is TRBJ2-7; D uncertain. This CDR3 spans 11 amino acids. V lost 2 bases and J 6 bases, leaving 5 bases between the germline ends. Germline CDR1 and CDR2: ENHRY and SYGVKD. This CDR3 reads CAISEGGEQYF. The CDR3 DNA sequence: TGTGCCATCAGTGAGGGCGGCGAGCAGTACTTC.

This chain uses TRBV28 with TRBJ2-3, with 7 nucleotides matching TRBD1. CDR1 is MDHEN, CDR2 SYDVKM, per germline. J lost 5 bases, V lost 7 bases, and 6 bases had no gene match. The CDR3 covers 13 residues. The CDR3 DNA follows: TGTGCCAGCACAGGGGGTGAGGAAGATACGCAGTATTTT. It specifies CASTGGEEDTQYF.

The chain carries TRBV11-2 and TRBJ2-7, with TRBD1 matching over 8 bases. The CDR3 is 14 amino acids. Germline V gene sequence: CDR1 SGHAT, CDR2 FQNNGV. V lost 4 bases to trimming and J lost 3 bases; unmatched junction nucleotides: 5. The CDR3 DNA sequence: TGTGCCAGCAGCTCCGGGACAGGCTACTACGAGCAGTACTTC. As protein: CASSSGTGYYEQYF. Complete variable domain (other parts from reference TRBV11-2 and TRBJ2-7): EAGVAQSPRYKIIEKRQSVAFWCNPISGHATLYWYQQILGQGPKLLIQFQNNGVVDDSQLPKDRFSAERLKGVDSTLKIQPAKLEDSAVYLCASSSGTGYYEQYFGPGTRLTVT.

The V and J genes are TRBV21-1 and TRBJ2-3; TRBD2 is the table's D call, not checked against the DNA. TRBV21-1 is recorded as a pseudogene. The CDR3 totals 17 residues. The CDR3 sequence: CASSQTGTSGITDTQYF. The CDR3 nucleotides read TGTGCCAGCAGCCAGACCGGGACTAGCGGGATTACAGATACGCAGTATTTT.

Concerning this clone: Other DNA sequences in the sample encode the same CDR3. This chain connects TRBV5-1 to TRBJ2-3; possibly TRBD2 for D (5 bases). The CDR3 loop spans 14 amino acids. V was pared by 2 bases and J by 1 base, with 8 bases between. CDR1 is SGHRS and CDR2 is YFSETQ in the germline V gene. The CDR3 region has the DNA TGCGCCAGCAGCTTTGGAGGCGGCACAGATACGCAGTATTTT. This translates into CASSFGGGTDTQYF.

J is TRBJ2-7 and V is TRBV5-1; TRBD1 matches 9 bases. The CDR3 has 15 residues. V shed 7 bases and J 3 bases; nucleotides not matched to a gene: 11. CDR1 and CDR2 (germline): SGHRS, YFSETQ. The CDR3 loop is CASATTGTGFYEQYF. DNA of the CDR3: TGCGCCAGCGCAACCACCGGGACAGGGTTCTACGAGCAGTACTTC.

This chain joins TRBV18 and TRBJ2-5, with D maybe TRBD1 (6 bases). The V and J ends lost 3 bases and 1 base respectively, with 18 bases between them. CDR1 is KGHSH and CDR2 is LQKENI in the germline V gene. The CDR3 spans 17 residues. In DNA, the CDR3 is TGTGCCAGCTCACCTCTCCTACAGGGTATGGGCCAAGAGACCCAGTACTTC. Its protein product is CASSPLLQGMGQETQYF.

The V and J genes are TRBV28 and TRBJ1-2; D gene ambiguous. Germline V lookup: CDR1 MDHEN, CDR2 SYDVKM. V shed 4 bases and J shed 7 bases, with 22 bases lying between them. The CDR3 covers 16 residues. The CDR3: CASSSQTRHALLGYTF. The CDR3 bases are TGTGCCAGCAGTTCGCAAACAAGACACGCCTTGCTTGGCTACACCTTC.

The CDR3 DNA sequence: TGTGCCAGTACCCGACGGGGTGTTGGAAACACCATATATTTT. Translated, it gives CASTRRGVGNTIYF. The genes are TRBV19 and TRBJ1-3, with D uncertain. The CDR3 runs to 14 residues. The germline V and J ends were trimmed by 7 bases and 3 bases, with 13 bases remaining between them. Germline CDR1 is LNHDA and CDR2 is SQIVND (reference sequence).

The V gene is TRBV11-3, the J gene TRBJ2-3; 10 positions agree with TRBD2. The CDR3 totals 15 residues. After removal of 5 bases from V and 4 bases from J, the junction contained 6 bases not matched to a gene. Germline lookup yields CDR1 SGHNT and CDR2 YENEEA. The DNA for the CDR3 is TGTGCCAGCAGCACATCTAGCGGGAGCCCAGATACGCAGTATTTT. This codes for CASSTSSGSPDTQYF.

The chain employs TRBV11-2 and TRBJ2-5, with 7 nucleotides matching TRBD1. The germline gives CDR1 SGHAT, CDR2 FQNNGV. The CDR3 has 13 amino acids. The V gene end was trimmed by 5 bases and the J gene end by 3 bases; junction bases not matched to a gene: 3. Written as DNA, the CDR3 is TGTGCCAGCAGCATAGGACAGGAAGAGACCCAGTACTTC. It codes for CASSIGQEETQYF.

The chain is built from TRBV6-6 and TRBJ2-7; 7 nucleotides align to TRBD2. Germline lookup yields CDR1 MNHNY and CDR2 SVGAGI (reference sequence). This CDR3 is built from 15 residues. Trimming at V came to 6 bases and at J to 0 bases, leaving 8 bases not matched to a gene. The CDR3 bases are TGTGCCAGCAGATCAGAGCGGGAACTCTCCTACGAGCAGTACTTC. This codes for CASRSERELSYEQYF.

The rearrangement links TRBV11-2 to TRBJ2-7, with 8 bases identical to TRBD2. The CDR3 length is 17 residues. In germline, CDR1 is SGHAT, CDR2 FQNNGV. The junction had 14 bases not matched to a gene; V was cut back by 5 bases and J by 2 bases. The CDR3 DNA reads TGTGCCAGCAGCCGAAGCGGGAGTAGAGCTAGCGCCTACGAGCAGTACTTC. It codes for CASSRSGSRASAYEQYF.